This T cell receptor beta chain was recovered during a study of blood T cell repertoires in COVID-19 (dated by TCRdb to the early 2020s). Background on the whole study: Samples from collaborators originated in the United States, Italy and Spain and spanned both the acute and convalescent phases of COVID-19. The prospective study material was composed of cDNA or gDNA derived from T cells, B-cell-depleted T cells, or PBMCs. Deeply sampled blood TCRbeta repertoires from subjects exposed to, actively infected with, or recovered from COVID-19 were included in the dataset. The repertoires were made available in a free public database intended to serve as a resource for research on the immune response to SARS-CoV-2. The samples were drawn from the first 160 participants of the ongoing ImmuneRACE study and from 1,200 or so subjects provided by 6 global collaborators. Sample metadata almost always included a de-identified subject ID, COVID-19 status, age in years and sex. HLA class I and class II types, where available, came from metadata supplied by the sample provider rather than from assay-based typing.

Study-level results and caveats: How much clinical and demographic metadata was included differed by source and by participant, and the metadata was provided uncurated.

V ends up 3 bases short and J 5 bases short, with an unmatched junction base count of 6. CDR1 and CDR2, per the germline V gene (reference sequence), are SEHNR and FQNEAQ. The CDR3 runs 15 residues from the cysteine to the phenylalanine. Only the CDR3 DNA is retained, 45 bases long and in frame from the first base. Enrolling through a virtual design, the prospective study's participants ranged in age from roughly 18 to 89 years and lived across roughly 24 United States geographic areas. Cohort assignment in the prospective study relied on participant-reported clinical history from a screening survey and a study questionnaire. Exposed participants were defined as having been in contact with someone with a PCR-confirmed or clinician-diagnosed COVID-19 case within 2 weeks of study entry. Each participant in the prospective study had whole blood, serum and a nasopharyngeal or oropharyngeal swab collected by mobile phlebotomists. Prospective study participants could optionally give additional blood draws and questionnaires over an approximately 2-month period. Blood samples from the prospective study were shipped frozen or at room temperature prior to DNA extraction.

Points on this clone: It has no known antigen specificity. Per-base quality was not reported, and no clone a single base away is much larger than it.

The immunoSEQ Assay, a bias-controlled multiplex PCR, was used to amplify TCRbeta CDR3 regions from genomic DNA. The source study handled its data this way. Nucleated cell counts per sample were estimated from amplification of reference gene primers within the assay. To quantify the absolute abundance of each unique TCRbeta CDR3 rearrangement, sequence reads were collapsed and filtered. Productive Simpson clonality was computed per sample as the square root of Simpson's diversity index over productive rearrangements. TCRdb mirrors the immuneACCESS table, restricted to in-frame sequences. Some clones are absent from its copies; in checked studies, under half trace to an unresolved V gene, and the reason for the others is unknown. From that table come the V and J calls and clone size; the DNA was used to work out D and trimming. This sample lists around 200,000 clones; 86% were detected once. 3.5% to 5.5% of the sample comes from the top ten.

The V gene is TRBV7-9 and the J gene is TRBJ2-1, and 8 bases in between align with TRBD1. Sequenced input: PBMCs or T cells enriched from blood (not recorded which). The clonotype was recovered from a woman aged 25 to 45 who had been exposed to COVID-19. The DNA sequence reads TGTGCCAGCAGCTTTTGGCAGGGGGCTGACAATGAGCAGTTCTTC. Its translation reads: CASSFWQGADNEQFF.